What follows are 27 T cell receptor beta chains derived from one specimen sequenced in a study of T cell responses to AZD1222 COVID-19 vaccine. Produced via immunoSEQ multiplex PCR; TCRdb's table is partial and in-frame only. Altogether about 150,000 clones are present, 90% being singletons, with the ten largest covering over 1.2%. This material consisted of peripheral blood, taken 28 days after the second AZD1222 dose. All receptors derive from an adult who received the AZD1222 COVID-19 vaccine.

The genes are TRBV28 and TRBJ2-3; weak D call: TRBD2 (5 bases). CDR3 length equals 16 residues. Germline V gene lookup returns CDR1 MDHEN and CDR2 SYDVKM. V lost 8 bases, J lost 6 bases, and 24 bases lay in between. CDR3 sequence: CASSPSPGSTGDTQYF. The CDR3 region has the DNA TGTGCCAGCTCGCCCTCCCCAGGCTCCACGGGGGATACGCAGTATTTT.

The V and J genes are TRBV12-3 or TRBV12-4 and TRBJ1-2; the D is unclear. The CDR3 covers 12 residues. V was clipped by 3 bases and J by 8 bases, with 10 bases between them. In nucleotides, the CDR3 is TGTGCCAGCAGTTTGGAGGCTATAGGCTACACCTTC. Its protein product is CASSLEAIGYTF.

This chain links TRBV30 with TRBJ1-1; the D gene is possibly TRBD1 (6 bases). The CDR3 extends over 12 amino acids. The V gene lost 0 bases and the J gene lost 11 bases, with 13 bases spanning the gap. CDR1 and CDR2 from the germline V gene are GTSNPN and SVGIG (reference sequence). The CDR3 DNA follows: TGTGCCTGGAGTGTACAAGGGGGGATGGCTTTCTTT. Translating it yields CAWSVQGGMAFF.

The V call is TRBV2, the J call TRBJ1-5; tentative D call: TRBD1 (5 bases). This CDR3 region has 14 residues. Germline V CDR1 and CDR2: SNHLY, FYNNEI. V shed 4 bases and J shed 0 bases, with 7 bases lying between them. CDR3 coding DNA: TGTGCCAGCAGTGTGGGGGTTAGCAATCAGCCCCAGCATTTT. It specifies CASSVGVSNQPQHF.

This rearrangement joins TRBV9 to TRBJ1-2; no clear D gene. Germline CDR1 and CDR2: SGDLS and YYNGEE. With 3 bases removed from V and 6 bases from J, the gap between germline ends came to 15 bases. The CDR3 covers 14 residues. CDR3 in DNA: TGTGCCAGCAGCGCCCGATTAGGATCTGATGGCTACACCTTC. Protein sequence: CASSARLGSDGYTF.

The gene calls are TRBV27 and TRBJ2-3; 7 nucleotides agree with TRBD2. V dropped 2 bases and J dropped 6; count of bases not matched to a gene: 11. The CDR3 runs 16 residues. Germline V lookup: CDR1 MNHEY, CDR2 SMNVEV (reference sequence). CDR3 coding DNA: TGTGCCAGCAGTTTAGCCCGCCTGACTAGCCACGATACGCAGTATTTT. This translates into CASSLARLTSHDTQYF.

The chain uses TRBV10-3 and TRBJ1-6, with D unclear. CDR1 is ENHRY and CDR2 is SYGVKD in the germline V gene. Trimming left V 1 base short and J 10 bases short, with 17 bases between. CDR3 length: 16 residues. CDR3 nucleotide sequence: TGTGCCATCAGTGAGTTGGAAGGAGTTTCCGCCTCACCCCTCCACTTT. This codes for CAISELEGVSASPLHF.

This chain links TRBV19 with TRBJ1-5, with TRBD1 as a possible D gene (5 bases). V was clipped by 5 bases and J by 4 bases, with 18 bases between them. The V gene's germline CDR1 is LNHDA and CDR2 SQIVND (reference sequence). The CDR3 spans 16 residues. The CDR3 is CASSPDRDWGNQPQHF. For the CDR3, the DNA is TGTGCCAGTAGTCCCGACCGGGACTGGGGAAATCAGCCCCAGCATTTT.

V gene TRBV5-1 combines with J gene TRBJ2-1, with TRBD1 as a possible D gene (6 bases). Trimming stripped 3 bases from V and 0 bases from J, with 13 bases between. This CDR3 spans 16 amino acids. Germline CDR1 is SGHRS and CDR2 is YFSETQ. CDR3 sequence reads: CASSYVTGVSYNEQFF. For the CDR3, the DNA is TGCGCCAGCAGCTATGTGACAGGCGTCTCCTACAATGAGCAGTTCTTC. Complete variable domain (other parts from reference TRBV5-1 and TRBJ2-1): KAGVTQTPRYLIKTRGQQVTLSCSPISGHRSVSWYQQTPGQGLQFLFEYFSETQRNKGNFPGRFSGRQFSNSRSEMNVSTLELGDSALYLCASSYVTGVSYNEQFFGPGTRLTVL.

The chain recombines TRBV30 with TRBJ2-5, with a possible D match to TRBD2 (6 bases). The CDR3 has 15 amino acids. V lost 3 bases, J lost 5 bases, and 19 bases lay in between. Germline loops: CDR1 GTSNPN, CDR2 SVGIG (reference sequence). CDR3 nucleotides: TGTGCCTGGAGGCGTGGGGGGAATCGGAAGGAGACCCAGTACTTC. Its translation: CAWRRGGNRKETQYF.

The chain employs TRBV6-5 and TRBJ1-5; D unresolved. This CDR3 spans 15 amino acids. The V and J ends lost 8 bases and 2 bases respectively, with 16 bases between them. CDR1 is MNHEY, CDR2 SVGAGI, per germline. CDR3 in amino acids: CASGRDRSGNQPQHF. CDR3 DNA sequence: TGTGCCAGCGGTAGGGATCGGAGCGGCAATCAGCCCCAGCATTTT.

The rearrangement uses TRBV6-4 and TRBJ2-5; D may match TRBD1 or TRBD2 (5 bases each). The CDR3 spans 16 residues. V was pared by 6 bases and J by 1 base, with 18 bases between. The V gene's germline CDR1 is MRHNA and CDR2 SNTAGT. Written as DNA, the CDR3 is TGTGCCAGCAGCGATTTCGCCGGGGCCCGCCAAGAGACCCAGTACTTC. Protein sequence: CASSDFAGARQETQYF.

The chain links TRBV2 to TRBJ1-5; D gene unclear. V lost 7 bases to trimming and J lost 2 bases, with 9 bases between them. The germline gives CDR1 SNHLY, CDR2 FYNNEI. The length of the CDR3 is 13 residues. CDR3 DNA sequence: TGTGCCAGCAAGGCGGAGGGCAATCAGCCCCAGCATTTT. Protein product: CASKAEGNQPQHF.

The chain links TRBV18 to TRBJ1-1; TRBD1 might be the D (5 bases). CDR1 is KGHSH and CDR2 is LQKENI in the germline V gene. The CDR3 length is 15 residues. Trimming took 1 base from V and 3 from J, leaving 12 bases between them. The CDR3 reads CASSPLAAGDTEAFF. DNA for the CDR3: TGTGCCAGCTCACCACTTGCAGCGGGGGACACTGAAGCTTTCTTT.

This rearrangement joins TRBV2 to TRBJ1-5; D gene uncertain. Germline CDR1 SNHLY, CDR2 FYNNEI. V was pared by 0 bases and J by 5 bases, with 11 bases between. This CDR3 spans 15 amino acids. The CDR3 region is CASSEARQTHQPQHF. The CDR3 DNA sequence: TGTGCCAGCAGTGAAGCGAGGCAGACTCATCAGCCCCAGCATTTT.

Here the CDR3 DNA reads TGTGCCACCAGTGATCTTAGGACAGGGGGTACCGGGGAGCTGTTTTTT. This sequence encodes CATSDLRTGGTGELFF. The rearrangement joins TRBV24-1 to TRBJ2-2; 10 bases align to TRBD1. Germline trimming cut 3 bases from V and 5 bases from J; bases unmatched to any gene: 5. The CDR3 has 16 amino acids. Germline assignment: CDR1 KGHDR and CDR2 SFDVKD.

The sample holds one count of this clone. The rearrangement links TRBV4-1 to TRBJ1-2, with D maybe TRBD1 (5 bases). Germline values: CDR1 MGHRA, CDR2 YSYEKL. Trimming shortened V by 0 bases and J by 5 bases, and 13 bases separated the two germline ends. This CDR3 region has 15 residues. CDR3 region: CASSQDGTGTYGYTF. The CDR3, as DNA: TGCGCCAGCAGCCAAGATGGAACAGGCACGTATGGCTACACCTTC.

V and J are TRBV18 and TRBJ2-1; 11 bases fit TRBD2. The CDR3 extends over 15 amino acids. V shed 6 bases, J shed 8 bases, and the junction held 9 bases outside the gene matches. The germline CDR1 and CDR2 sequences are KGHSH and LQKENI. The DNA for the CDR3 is TGTGCCAGCTCGACAACTAGCGGGAGTCTAGATGAGCAGTTCTTC. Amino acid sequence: CASSTTSGSLDEQFF.

CDR3 bases: TGTGCCAGCAGCAGCCTAGCCCAGAACACCTTC. This codes for CASSSLAQNTF. The J gene is TRBJ1-2, the V gene TRBV5-6; D is uncertain. The CDR3 extends over 11 amino acids. Germline-derived CDR1 and CDR2 are SGHDT and YYEEEE. Trimming cost V 4 bases and J 12 bases, with 13 bases left between them.

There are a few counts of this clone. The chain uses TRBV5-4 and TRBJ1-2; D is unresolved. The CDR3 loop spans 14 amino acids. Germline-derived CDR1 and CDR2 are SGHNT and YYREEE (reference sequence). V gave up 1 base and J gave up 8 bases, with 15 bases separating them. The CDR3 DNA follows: TGTGCCAGCAGCTTGAGGGATGGCTTCGGGGGCTACACCTTC. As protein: CASSLRDGFGGYTF.

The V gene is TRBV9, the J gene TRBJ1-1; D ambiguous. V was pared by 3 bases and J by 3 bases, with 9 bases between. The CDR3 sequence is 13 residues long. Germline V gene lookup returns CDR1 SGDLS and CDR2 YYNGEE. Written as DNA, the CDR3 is TGTGCCAGCAGCGCAACAGCGCACACTGAAGCTTTCTTT. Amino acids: CASSATAHTEAFF.

The CDR3 DNA sequence: TGTGCCAGTAGTGTTGGGGGACACTCCTACAATGAGCAGTTCTTC. Protein product: CASSVGGHSYNEQFF. The chain has TRBV19 and TRBJ2-1, with D perhaps TRBD1 (6 bases). The germline gives CDR1 LNHDA, CDR2 SQIVND (reference sequence). Deletions cut 5 bases from V and 0 bases from J, with 11 bases between. This CDR3 is built from 15 residues.

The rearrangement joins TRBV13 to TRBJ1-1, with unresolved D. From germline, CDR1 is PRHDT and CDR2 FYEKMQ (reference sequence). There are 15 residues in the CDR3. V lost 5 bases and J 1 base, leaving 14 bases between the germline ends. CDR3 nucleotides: TGTGCCAGCAGCCCCTACCCGGACGGGAACACTGAAGCTTTCTTT. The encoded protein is CASSPYPDGNTEAFF.

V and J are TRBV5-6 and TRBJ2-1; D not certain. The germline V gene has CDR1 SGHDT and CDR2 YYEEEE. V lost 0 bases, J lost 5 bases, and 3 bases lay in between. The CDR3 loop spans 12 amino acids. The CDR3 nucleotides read TGTGCCAGCAGCTTGGATGACAATGAGCAGTTCTTC. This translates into CASSLDDNEQFF.

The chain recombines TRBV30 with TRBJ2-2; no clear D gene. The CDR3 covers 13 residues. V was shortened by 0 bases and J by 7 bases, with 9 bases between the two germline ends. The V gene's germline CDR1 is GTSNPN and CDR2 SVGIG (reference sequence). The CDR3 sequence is CAWSVRLYGELFF. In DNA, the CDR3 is TGTGCCTGGAGTGTACGATTGTACGGGGAGCTGTTTTTT.

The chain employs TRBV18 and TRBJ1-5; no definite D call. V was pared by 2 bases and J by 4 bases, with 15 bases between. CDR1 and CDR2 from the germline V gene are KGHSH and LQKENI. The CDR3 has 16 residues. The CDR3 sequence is CASSPAGGYYNQPQHF. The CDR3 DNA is TGTGCCAGCTCACCAGCGGGAGGGTATTATAATCAGCCCCAGCATTTT.

The CDR3 protein is CASTLLRASKGYEQYF. The CDR3 DNA reads TGTGCCAGCACCCTTCTCCGGGCCTCAAAGGGGTACGAGCAGTACTTC. The chain recombines TRBV2 with TRBJ2-7; tentatively, D is TRBD1 (5 bases). Deletions cut 7 bases from V and 4 bases from J, with 23 bases between. Looked up from germline, CDR1 is SNHLY and CDR2 is FYNNEI. This CDR3 has 16 residues.